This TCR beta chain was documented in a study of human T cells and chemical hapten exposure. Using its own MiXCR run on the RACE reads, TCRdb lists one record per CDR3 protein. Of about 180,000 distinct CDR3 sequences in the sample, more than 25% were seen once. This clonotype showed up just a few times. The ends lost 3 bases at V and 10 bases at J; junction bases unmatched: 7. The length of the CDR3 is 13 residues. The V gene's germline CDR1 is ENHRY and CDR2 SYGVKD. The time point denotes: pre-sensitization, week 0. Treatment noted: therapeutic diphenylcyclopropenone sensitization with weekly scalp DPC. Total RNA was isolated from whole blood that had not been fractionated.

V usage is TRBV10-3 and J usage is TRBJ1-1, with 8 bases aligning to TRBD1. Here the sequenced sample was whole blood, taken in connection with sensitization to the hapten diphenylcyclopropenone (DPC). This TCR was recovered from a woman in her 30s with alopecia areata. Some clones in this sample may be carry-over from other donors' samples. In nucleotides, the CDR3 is TGTGCCATCAGTGAACCTGGACAGGGCGGAGCTTTCTTT. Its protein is CAISEPGQGGAFF.